This T cell receptor beta chain originates from a study of shared clonotypes between healthy human individuals. In the source study's methods: Filtering was not the same, since immunoSEQ gave junction-only sequences without quality scores. Here immunoSEQ multiplex PCR was the method, and the copy in TCRdb shows in-frame clones only, minus some. The V and J calls and clone size come from that table; D and trimming were worked out from the DNA. The table has about 2.1 million clones, approximately 92% seen once. Points on this clone: The antigen is not known.

Whole-study findings and limits: Compared with memory subsets, naive subsets generally had larger estimated richness.

Positive CCR7 selection of CD45RO-negative cells yielded the naive CD8 cells, and terminally differentiated effector memory CD45RA+ cells were excluded. The study drew all its donors from Caucasian adults living in Nashville, Tennessee. The CDR3 consists of 15 residues. Trimming removed 5 bases at V and 4 bases at J, with 17 bases between. From germline, CDR1 is PRHDT and CDR2 FYEKMQ (reference sequence). This clonotype was obtained from a man younger than 35 in good health. Some clones in this sample may be carry-over from other donors' samples. Sequencing used naive CD8+ T cells from PBMCs. The genes are TRBV13 and TRBJ2-5; perhaps TRBD2 as D (7 bases). The CDR3 coding sequence is TGTGCCAGCAGCCGAAAACGGGGGGCAGGAGAGACCCAGTACTTC. It encodes CASSRKRGAGETQYF.